This passage covers 27 T cell receptor beta chains from one sample sequenced in a study of immune evolution from preneoplasia to lung adenocarcinoma. The repertoire was sequenced with immunoSEQ multiplex PCR; TCRdb's copy has only in-frame clones and lacks some. The table shows some 10,000 clones, with around 80% occurring only once. Sequencing was done on a sample of FFPE lung adenocarcinoma in situ tissue. The receptors here all came from a person between 55 and 80 years old with lung adenocarcinoma.

This clone was detected only once. This chain joins TRBV5-1 and TRBJ2-3, with TRBD1 as a possible D gene (6 bases). Per the germline V gene, CDR1 is SGHRS and CDR2 is YFSETQ. This CDR3 region has 14 residues. V was shortened by 1 base and J by 6 bases, with 12 bases between the two germline ends. DNA for the CDR3: TGCGCCAGCAGCTTGTACAGGGTCTCCGATACGCAGTATTTT. This sequence encodes CASSLYRVSDTQYF.

The chain combines TRBV30 with TRBJ2-5; D unresolved. Germline V gives CDR1 GTSNPN, CDR2 SVGIG (reference sequence). With 2 bases removed from V and 5 bases from J, the gap between germline ends came to 9 bases. The CDR3 spans 12 residues. CDR3 in DNA: TGTGCCTGGAGTCCCCATCGGGAGACCCAGTACTTC. Amino acids: CAWSPHRETQYF.

This clone was picked up one time. The rearrangement joins TRBV29-1 to TRBJ2-7; D not certain. Germline-derived CDR1 and CDR2 are SQVTM and ANQGSEA. This CDR3 is 13 amino acids long. The V end was cut by 4 bases, the J end by 7 bases, with 17 bases between. The CDR3 loop reads CSVVFQFFGEQYF. CDR3 bases: TGCAGCGTTGTCTTCCAGTTTTTTGGGGAGCAGTACTTC.

V gene TRBV7-3 combines with J gene TRBJ2-5, with 12 bases lining up with TRBD2. Germline V CDR1 and CDR2: SGHTA, FQGTGA. This CDR3 has 17 amino acids. V dropped 4 bases and J dropped 4; count of bases not matched to a gene: 10. The CDR3 DNA follows: TGTGCCAGCAGCTCCGGGGCGCTAGCGGGGGGGGGAGAGACCCAGTACTTC. Translating it yields CASSSGALAGGGETQYF. Looking up the rest from reference TRBV7-3 and TRBJ2-5 gives the full variable domain: GAGVSQTPSNKVTEKGKYVELRCDPISGHTALYWYRQSLGQGPEFLIYFQGTGAADDSGLPNDRFFAVRPEGSVSTLKIQRTERGDSAVYLCASSSGALAGGGETQYFGPGTRLLVL.

V and J are TRBV5-6 and TRBJ2-5, with D maybe TRBD1 (6 bases). The CDR3 has 14 amino acids. V was pared by 6 bases and J by 4 bases, with 16 bases between. Germline assignment: CDR1 SGHDT and CDR2 YYEEEE. The CDR3 coding sequence is TGTGCCAGCAACCCCCCCGGGACACGAGAGACCCAGTACTTC. This encodes CASNPPGTRETQYF.

The chain uses TRBV30 and TRBJ2-7; weak D call: TRBD1 (5 bases). V dropped 2 bases and J dropped 7 bases, with 12 bases sitting between them. The CDR3 consists of 12 residues. In germline, CDR1 is GTSNPN, CDR2 SVGIG (reference sequence). The CDR3 DNA follows: TGTGCCTGGAGTAAAGGGGATTGGGAGCAGTACTTC. Amino acids: CAWSKGDWEQYF.

Notes on this clone: This could be a read error, since a much larger clone is one nucleotide away. The chain links TRBV4-1 to TRBJ2-5; 9 bases map to TRBD2. This CDR3 has 17 residues. Losses at the gene ends were 4 bases for V and 2 bases for J; bases not matched to a gene: 11. Germline values: CDR1 MGHRA, CDR2 YSYEKL. The CDR3 spells CASSPEPLAGPQETQYF. The CDR3 DNA sequence: TGCGCCAGCAGCCCCGAACCCCTAGCGGGGCCTCAAGAGACCCAGTACTTC.

This clone was counted a few times. The V and J genes are TRBV11-3 and TRBJ1-6, with TRBD1 matching over 8 bases. This CDR3 has 15 residues. Germline-derived CDR1 and CDR2 are SGHNT and YENEEA. The ends lost 10 bases at V and 6 bases at J; junction bases unmatched: 11. The CDR3 loop reads CAILQFGQGNSPLHF. The CDR3 nucleotides read TGTGCCATCTTGCAATTCGGACAGGGTAATTCACCCCTCCACTTT.

This clone was detected only once. The genes are TRBV13 and TRBJ2-7; D is uncertain. Germline V gene data show CDR1 as PRHDT and CDR2 as FYEKMQ (reference sequence). The ends were cut back, 3 bases at V and 7 bases at J, with 10 bases in the middle. The CDR3 spans 12 residues. CDR3 sequence reads: CASSFGMREQYF. Written as DNA, the CDR3 is TGTGCCAGCAGCTTTGGGATGCGGGAGCAGTACTTC.

The V and J genes are TRBV28 and TRBJ1-2; D possibly corresponds to TRBD1 (5 bases). The CDR3 covers 12 residues. Between the trimmed V and J ends, which lost 3 bases and 8 bases, there was a span of 10 bases. Germline CDR1 is MDHEN and CDR2 is SYDVKM. The CDR3 nucleotides read TGTGCCAGCAGTTTGGGGGTGGGAGGCTACACCTTC. This codes for CASSLGVGGYTF.

The rearrangement links TRBV6-6 to TRBJ1-1; tentatively, D is TRBD1 (6 bases). CDR1 MNHNY and CDR2 SVGAGI come from the germline V gene (reference sequence). The CDR3 is 14 amino acids. V lost 0 bases, J lost 5 bases, and 10 bases lay in between. This CDR3 reads CASSYSWGQTEAFF. CDR3 coding DNA: TGTGCCAGCAGTTACTCCTGGGGGCAGACTGAAGCTTTCTTT.

Comments on this clone: The junction shows a germline mismatch at one end, possibly a read error. The chain carries TRBV6-1 and TRBJ2-7; no clear D. In germline, CDR1 is MNHNS, CDR2 SASEGT. This CDR3 comprises 11 residues. The CDR3 spells CASREGYEQYF. CDR3 nucleotides: TGTGCCAGCAGGGAAGGCTACGAGCAGTACTTC.

This clone was counted a few times. V is TRBV5-4 and J is TRBJ2-3, with D unclear. Trimming removed 2 bases at V and 2 bases at J, with 9 bases between. CDR1 and CDR2 from the germline V gene are SGHNT and YYREEE (reference sequence). The CDR3 is made up of 14 amino acids. As DNA, the CDR3 is TGTGCCAGCAGCTTTGCGGCTAACACAGATACGCAGTATTTT. It encodes CASSFAANTDTQYF.

A few counts support this clone. The V call is TRBV5-1, the J call TRBJ1-2; D might be TRBD1 (5 bases). The CDR3 covers 15 residues. Trimming shortened V by 0 bases and J by 6 bases, and 15 bases separated the two germline ends. Germline CDR1 reads SGHRS; CDR2 reads YFSETQ. CDR3 DNA sequence: TGCGCCAGCAGCTTGGAGTCGGGGCAGGTAGATGGCTACACCTTC. Translated: CASSLESGQVDGYTF.

With respect to this clone: Other DNA sequences of this sample code for an identical CDR3. This rearrangement joins TRBV4-1 to TRBJ2-4, with 12 bases aligning to TRBD2. This CDR3 is built from 17 residues. The ends lost 1 base at V and 7 bases at J; junction bases unmatched: 8. The germline CDR1 and CDR2 sequences are MGHRA and YSYEKL. In DNA, the CDR3 is TGCGCCAGCAGCCAAGGCGGACTAGCGGGGATTATGAACATTCAGTACTTC. Translation gives CASSQGGLAGIMNIQYF.

This chain uses TRBV7-2 with TRBJ2-7, with a tentative D call TRBD1 (5 bases). V was shortened by 2 bases and J by 5 bases, with 13 bases between the two germline ends. CDR3 size: 14 residues. Germline assignment: CDR1 SGHTA and CDR2 FQGNSA. DNA of the CDR3: TGTGCCAGCAGCTTACTTGGCAGGGTCGACGAGCAGTACTTC. It is translated as CASSLLGRVDEQYF.

This clone was recorded only once. The CDR3: CASSYRETQYF. The DNA for the CDR3 is TGTGCCAGCAGCTACCGGGAGACCCAGTACTTC. J is TRBJ2-5 and V is TRBV7-2, with D hard to call. The V and J ends lost 4 bases and 5 bases respectively, with 5 bases between them. This CDR3 spans 11 amino acids. Germline values: CDR1 SGHTA, CDR2 FQGNSA.

This chain uses TRBV4-1 with TRBJ2-1; D is ambiguous. The length of the CDR3 is 16 residues. Germline CDR1 MGHRA, CDR2 YSYEKL. The V and J ends lost 4 bases and 1 base respectively, with 14 bases between them. The CDR3: CASSPPRGMSYNEQFF. Here the CDR3 DNA reads TGCGCCAGCAGCCCGCCCAGAGGAATGTCCTACAATGAGCAGTTCTTC.

This chain connects TRBV12-5 to TRBJ2-5; unclear D gene. The CDR3 runs 12 residues. Germline V gene data show CDR1 as LGHNT and CDR2 as FRNRAP. The V and J ends lost 2 bases and 5 bases respectively, with 6 bases between them. For the CDR3, the DNA is TGTGCTAGTGGTTTGATGTCTGAGACCCAGTACTTC. It encodes CASGLMSETQYF.

The chain carries TRBV7-9 and TRBJ2-3; D is unresolved. Trimming took 7 bases from V and 0 from J, leaving 8 bases between them. Germline loops: CDR1 SEHNR, CDR2 FQNEAQ (reference sequence). The CDR3 is 13 amino acids. The CDR3: CASTDYSTDTQYF. CDR3 DNA sequence: TGTGCCAGCACCGATTATAGCACAGATACGCAGTATTTT.

The gene calls are TRBV9 and TRBJ2-1, with D tentatively TRBD2 (5 bases). The CDR3 runs 13 residues. The germline gives CDR1 SGDLS, CDR2 YYNGEE. V lost 0 bases, J lost 7 bases, and 8 bases lay in between. CDR3: CASSVAPGNEQFF. As DNA, the CDR3 is TGTGCCAGCAGCGTAGCTCCGGGGAATGAGCAGTTCTTC.

V usage is TRBV10-2 and J usage is TRBJ1-3; TRBD1 aligns across 7 bases. The CDR3 runs 13 residues. Germline CDR1 WSHSY, CDR2 SAAADI. J lost 4 bases, V lost 8 bases, and 5 bases had no gene match. The CDR3: CASSGGSGNTIYF. CDR3 sequence (DNA): TGCGCCAGCTCAGGGGGATCGGGAAACACCATATATTTT.

This chain joins TRBV5-1 and TRBJ2-3, with D perhaps being TRBD1 or TRBD2 (5 bases each). Germline V gene lookup returns CDR1 SGHRS and CDR2 YFSETQ. The CDR3 covers 16 residues. V was clipped by 4 bases and J by 0 bases, with 15 bases between them. Here the CDR3 DNA reads TGCGCCAGCAGCCCCGGGACGGCCTATAGCACAGATACGCAGTATTTT. It specifies CASSPGTAYSTDTQYF. Filled out from reference TRBV5-1 and TRBJ2-3, the complete variable domain reads KAGVTQTPRYLIKTRGQQVTLSCSPISGHRSVSWYQQTPGQGLQFLFEYFSETQRNKGNFPGRFSGRQFSNSRSEMNVSTLELGDSALYLCASSPGTAYSTDTQYFGPGTRLTVL.

This clone was counted a few times. This sequence joins TRBV11-3 and TRBJ2-1; tentatively, D is TRBD1 (6 bases). The CDR3 covers 15 residues. Germline V gene lookup returns CDR1 SGHNT and CDR2 YENEEA. Trimming left V 5 bases short and J 10 bases short, with 21 bases between. CDR3 sequence reads: CASSQRRTARVEQFF. CDR3 sequence (DNA): TGTGCCAGCAGCCAGAGACGGACAGCTCGGGTCGAGCAGTTCTTC.

This clone has only a few counts. This chain connects TRBV29-1 to TRBJ2-1; 7 nucleotides align to TRBD2. CDR1 is SQVTM and CDR2 is ANQGSEA in the germline V gene. The CDR3 is 14 residues long. The ends lost 4 bases at V and 6 bases at J; junction bases unmatched: 9. CDR3 protein: CSVGGGGTVNEQFF. CDR3 DNA: TGCAGCGTTGGCGGGGGTGGGACTGTCAATGAGCAGTTCTTC.

V usage is TRBV28 and J usage is TRBJ2-5; tentative D call: TRBD1 (6 bases). Germline-derived CDR1 and CDR2 are MDHEN and SYDVKM. This CDR3 region has 15 residues. V dropped 4 bases and J dropped 1 base, with 13 bases sitting between them. In nucleotides, the CDR3 is TGTGCCAGCAGTTCCCTGACAGGATTCCAAGAGACCCAGTACTTC. It translates to CASSSLTGFQETQYF.

The rearrangement links TRBV14 to TRBJ1-4; a weak D match, TRBD1 (6 bases). Germline V lookup: CDR1 SGHDN, CDR2 FVKESK. Trimming pared 6 bases from V and 5 bases from J, leaving 10 bases between. There are 13 residues in the CDR3. DNA for the CDR3: TGTGCCAGCAGGTCTACAGGGAATGAAAAACTGTTTTTT. Its protein product is CASRSTGNEKLFF.